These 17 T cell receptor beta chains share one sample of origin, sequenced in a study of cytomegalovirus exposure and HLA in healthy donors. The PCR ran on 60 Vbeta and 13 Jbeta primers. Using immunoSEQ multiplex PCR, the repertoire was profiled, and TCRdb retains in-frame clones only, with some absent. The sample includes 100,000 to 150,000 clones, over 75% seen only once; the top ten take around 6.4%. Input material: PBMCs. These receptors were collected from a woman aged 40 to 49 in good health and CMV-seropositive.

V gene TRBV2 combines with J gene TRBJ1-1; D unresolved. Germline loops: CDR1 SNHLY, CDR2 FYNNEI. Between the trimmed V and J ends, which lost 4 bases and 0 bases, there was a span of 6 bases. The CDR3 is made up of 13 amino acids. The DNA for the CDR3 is TGTGCCAGCAGTGGGCTTCTGAACACTGAAGCTTTCTTT. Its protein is CASSGLLNTEAFF.

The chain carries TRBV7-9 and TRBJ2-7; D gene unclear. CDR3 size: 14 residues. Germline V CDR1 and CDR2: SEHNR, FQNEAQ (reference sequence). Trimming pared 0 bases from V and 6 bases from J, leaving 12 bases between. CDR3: CASSLAQVPFEQYF. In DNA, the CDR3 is TGTGCCAGCAGCTTAGCGCAGGTCCCGTTCGAGCAGTACTTC.

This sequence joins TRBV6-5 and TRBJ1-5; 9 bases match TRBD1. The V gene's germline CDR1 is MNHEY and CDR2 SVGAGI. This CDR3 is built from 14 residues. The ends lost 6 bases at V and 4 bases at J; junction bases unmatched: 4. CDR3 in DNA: TGTGCCAGCAGAGACAGGGGGAAAAATCAGCCCCAGCATTTT. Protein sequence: CASRDRGKNQPQHF.

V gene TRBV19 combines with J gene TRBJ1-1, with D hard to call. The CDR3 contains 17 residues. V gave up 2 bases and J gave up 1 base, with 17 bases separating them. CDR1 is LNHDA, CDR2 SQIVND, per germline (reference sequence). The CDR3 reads CASSIPLVSEKNTEAFF. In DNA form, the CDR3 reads TGTGCCAGTAGTATACCTTTGGTCTCAGAAAAGAACACTGAAGCTTTCTTT.

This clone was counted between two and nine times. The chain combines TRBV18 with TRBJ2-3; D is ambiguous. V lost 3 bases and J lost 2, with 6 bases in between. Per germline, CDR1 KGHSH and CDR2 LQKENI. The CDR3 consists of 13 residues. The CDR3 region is CASSPYDTDTQYF. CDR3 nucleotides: TGTGCCAGCTCACCCTACGACACAGATACGCAGTATTTT.

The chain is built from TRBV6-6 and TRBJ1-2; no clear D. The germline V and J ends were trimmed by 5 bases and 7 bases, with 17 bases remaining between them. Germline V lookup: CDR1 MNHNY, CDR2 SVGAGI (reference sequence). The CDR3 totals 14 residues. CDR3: CASSTRRTPGGYTF. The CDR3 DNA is TGTGCCAGCAGTACGAGGAGGACTCCGGGTGGCTACACCTTC.

As DNA, the CDR3 is TGTGCCAGCAGCAAGGGACAGTGGAACACTGAAGCTTTCTTT. It specifies CASSKGQWNTEAFF. The chain employs TRBV5-5 and TRBJ1-1; 7 bases line up with TRBD1. V lost 4 bases, J lost 1 base, and 4 bases stayed unmatched. The CDR3 has 14 residues. Germline V lookup: CDR1 SGHKS, CDR2 YYEKEE (reference sequence).

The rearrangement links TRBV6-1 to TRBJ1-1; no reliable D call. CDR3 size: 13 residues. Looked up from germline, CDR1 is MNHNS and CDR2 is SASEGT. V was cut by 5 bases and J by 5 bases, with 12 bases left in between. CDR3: CASSLETGTEAFF. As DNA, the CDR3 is TGTGCCAGCAGTCTAGAAACGGGGACTGAAGCTTTCTTT.

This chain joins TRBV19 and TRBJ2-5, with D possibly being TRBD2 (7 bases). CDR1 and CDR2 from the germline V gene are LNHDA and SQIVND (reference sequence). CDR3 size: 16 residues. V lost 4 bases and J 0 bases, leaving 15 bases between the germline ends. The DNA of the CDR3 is TGTGCCAGTAGTAAGCTACGCGGGGGCGACCAAGAGACCCAGTACTTC. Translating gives CASSKLRGGDQETQYF.

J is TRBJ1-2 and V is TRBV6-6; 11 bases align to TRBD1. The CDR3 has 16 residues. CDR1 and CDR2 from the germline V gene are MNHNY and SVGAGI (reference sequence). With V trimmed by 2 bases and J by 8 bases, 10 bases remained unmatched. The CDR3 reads CASSYPAGQGASGYTF. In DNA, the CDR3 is TGTGCCAGCAGTTACCCCGCCGGACAGGGGGCTTCGGGCTACACCTTC.

The CDR3: CASSLGTGNTEAFF. CDR3 nucleotides: TGTGCCAGCAGCTTGGGGACAGGGAACACTGAAGCTTTCTTT. The chain links TRBV7-9 to TRBJ1-1, with 8 bases matching TRBD1. The germline CDR1 and CDR2 sequences are SEHNR and FQNEAQ (reference sequence). The V segment lost 3 bases and the J segment 1 base; nucleotides outside the gene matches: 1. The CDR3 contains 14 residues.

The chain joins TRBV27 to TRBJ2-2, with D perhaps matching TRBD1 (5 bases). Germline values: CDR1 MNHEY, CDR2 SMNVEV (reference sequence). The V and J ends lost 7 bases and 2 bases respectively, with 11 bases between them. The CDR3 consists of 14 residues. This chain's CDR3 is CASKDIGNTGELFF. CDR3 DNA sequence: TGTGCCAGCAAGGACATCGGAAACACCGGGGAGCTGTTTTTT.

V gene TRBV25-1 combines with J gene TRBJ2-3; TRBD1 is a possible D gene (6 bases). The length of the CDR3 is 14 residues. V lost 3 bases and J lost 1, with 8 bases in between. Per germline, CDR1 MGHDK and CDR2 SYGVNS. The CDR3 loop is CASSDSGGTDTQYF. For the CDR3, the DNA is TGTGCCAGCAGTGACTCAGGGGGCACAGATACGCAGTATTTT.

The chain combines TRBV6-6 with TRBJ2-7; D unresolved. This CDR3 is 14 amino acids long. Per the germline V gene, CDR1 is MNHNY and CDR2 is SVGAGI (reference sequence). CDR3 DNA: TGTGCTTCTGCCGCCAGACAATCCCTACGCGAGCAGTACTTC. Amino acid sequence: CASAARQSLREQYF.

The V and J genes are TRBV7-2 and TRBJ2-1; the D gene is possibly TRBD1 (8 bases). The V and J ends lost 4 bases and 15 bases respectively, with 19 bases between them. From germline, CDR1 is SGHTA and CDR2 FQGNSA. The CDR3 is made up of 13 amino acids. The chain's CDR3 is CASSSDGQGGRFF. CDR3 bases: TGTGCCAGCAGCTCCGACGGACAGGGAGGGAGGTTCTTC.

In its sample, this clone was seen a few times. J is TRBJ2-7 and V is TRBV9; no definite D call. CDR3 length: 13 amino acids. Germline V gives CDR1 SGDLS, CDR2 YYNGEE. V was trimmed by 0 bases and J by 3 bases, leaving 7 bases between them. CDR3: CASSVGSYYEQYF. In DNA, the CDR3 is TGTGCCAGCAGCGTAGGGAGCTACTACGAGCAGTACTTC.

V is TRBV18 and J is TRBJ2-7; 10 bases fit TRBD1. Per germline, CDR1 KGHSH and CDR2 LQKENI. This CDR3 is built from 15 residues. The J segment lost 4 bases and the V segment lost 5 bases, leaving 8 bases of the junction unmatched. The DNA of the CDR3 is TGTGCCAGCTCATCTCCGGGACAGGGGACGTACGAGCAGTACTTC. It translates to CASSSPGQGTYEQYF.